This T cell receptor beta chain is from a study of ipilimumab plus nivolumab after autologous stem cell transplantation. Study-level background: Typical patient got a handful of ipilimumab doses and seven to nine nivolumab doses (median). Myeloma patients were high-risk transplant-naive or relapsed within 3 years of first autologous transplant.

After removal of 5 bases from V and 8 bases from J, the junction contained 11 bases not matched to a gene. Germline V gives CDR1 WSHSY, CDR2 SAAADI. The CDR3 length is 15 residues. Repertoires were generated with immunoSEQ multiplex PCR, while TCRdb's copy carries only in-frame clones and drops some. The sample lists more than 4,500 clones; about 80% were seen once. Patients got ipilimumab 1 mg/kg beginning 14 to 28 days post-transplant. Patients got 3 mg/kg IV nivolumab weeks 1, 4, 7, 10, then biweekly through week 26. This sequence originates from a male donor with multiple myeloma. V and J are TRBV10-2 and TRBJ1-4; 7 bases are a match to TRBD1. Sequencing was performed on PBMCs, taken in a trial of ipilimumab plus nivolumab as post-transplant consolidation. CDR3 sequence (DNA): TGCGCCAGCAGTTATCAGGCAGGGGGAAAGGAAAAACTGTTTTTT. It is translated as CASSYQAGGKEKLFF.